Reported below is one TCR beta chain. Its antigen is not known. The data are from a study of lymphopenia after photon versus proton radiotherapy. Whole-study results and caveats: Oligoclonal CD8+ Temra expansion after nadir drove photon patients' diversity drop. A bigger post-nadir fall in TCR diversity correlated inversely with survival time in deceased patients. Under photons, naive T cells and diversity fell while effector/memory populations rose.

TCRdb's table, derived via immunoSEQ multiplex PCR, lists solely in-frame clones and lacks some. The table has some 15,000 clones, approximately 90% seen once. Germline V gives CDR1 MNHNY, CDR2 SVGAGI (reference sequence). Trimming stripped 6 bases from V and 7 bases from J, with 19 bases between. The CDR3 has 14 amino acids. The TCR originated in a woman aged 55-75 years with cholangiocarcinoma. Some clones in this sample may be carry-over from other donors' samples. This rearrangement joins TRBV6-6 to TRBJ2-7, with D hard to call. This sample comprised peripheral blood, obtained from a patient treated with proton-based radiotherapy. The CDR3 coding sequence is TGTGCCAGCAGCCTAATTACAGCCTTAGGAGAGCAGTACTTC. The encoded protein is CASSLITALGEQYF.